This TCR beta chain was documented in a study of blood T cell repertoires in COVID-19. Only in-frame clones appear in the TCRdb table, and some are missing; sequencing was by immunoSEQ multiplex PCR. Of 140,000 to 150,000 clones listed, roughly nine tenths are singletons. Sequenced material: peripheral blood. The receptor comes from a woman in her sixties or seventies with active COVID-19.

CDR3 nucleotides: TGTGCCAGCCGGGACTACAACACAGATACGCAGTATTTT. The encoded protein is CASRDYNTDTQYF. The chain has TRBV5-4 and TRBJ2-3; 7 bases are shared with TRBD2. Trimming cost V 7 bases and J 2 bases; bases outside gene matches: 4. From germline, CDR1 is SGHNT and CDR2 YYREEE (reference sequence). The CDR3 is 13 amino acids.